This T cell receptor (beta chain) derives from a study of control samples from healthy donors and cancer patients. Repertoires were generated with immunoSEQ multiplex PCR, while TCRdb's copy carries only in-frame clones and drops some. The table has around 130,000 clones, about 88% seen once. Trimming stripped 8 bases from V and 9 bases from J, with 8 bases between. The germline V gene encodes CDR1 MNHEY and CDR2 SVGEGT. CDR3 length: 10 residues. The chain carries TRBV6-2 or TRBV6-3 and TRBJ2-1; D call uncertain. This receptor was taken from a middle-aged man in good health. The sequenced material came from blood. CDR3 in amino acids: CASGLREQFF. The CDR3 DNA is TGTGCCAGCGGTTTACGTGAGCAGTTCTTC.